The following is a TCR beta chain sequence with its context. Antigen specificity is unknown. These data belong to a study of cytomegalovirus exposure and HLA in healthy donors. Study details: Unique TCRs numbering about 87 million, obtained from HLA-typed donors, made up an early data release.

PCR employed 60 Vbeta and 13 Jbeta primers. TCRdb keeps only in-frame clones here, not all; method: immunoSEQ multiplex PCR. The sample records under 75,000 clones, just over 85% being singletons. Points from the study as a whole: Certain sequence variants were highly shared and formed a cluster, and this cluster was likely a sequencing artifact. Generally TCR sequences proved uncommon, though certain public TCRs appeared in numerous donors. Listed as cytomegalovirus-associated were 150 to 200 TCR beta chains.

Germline trimming cut 6 bases from V and 2 bases from J; bases unmatched to any gene: 5. The CDR3 sequence is 15 residues long. The V gene's germline CDR1 is MNHNY and CDR2 SVGAGI (reference sequence). The source is a woman in her twenties or thirties in good health and CMV-seronegative. The sample consisted of PBMCs. The chain carries TRBV6-6 and TRBJ2-3; 10 nucleotides line up with TRBD2. The CDR3 region is CASSPSGRATDTQYF. CDR3 DNA sequence: TGTGCCAGCAGCCCTAGCGGGAGAGCCACAGATACGCAGTATTTT.